This T cell receptor (beta chain) comes out of a study of blood T cell repertoires in COVID-19. Study context: From the United States, Italy and Spain came samples of acute and convalescent COVID-19.

This clone was detected once. One end of the junction varies from germline; a read error may be responsible. The CDR3 loop spans 12 amino acids. Germline V gene lookup returns CDR1 SNHLY and CDR2 FYNNEI. Cohort 3 recovered donors had two negative PCRs, clearance, or symptom resolution. Only in-frame clones appear in the TCRdb table, and some are missing; sequencing was by immunoSEQ multiplex PCR. The sample lists 200,000 or so clones; around nine tenths were seen once. The TCR comes from a man aged 30-40 years who had recovered from COVID-19. The sequencing sample was made of PBMCs or T cells enriched from blood (not recorded which). The genes are TRBV2 and TRBJ2-3, with 10 bases identical to TRBD2. CDR3 residues: CATARTLLAGDF. For the CDR3, the DNA is TGTGCTACCGCTAGAACCCTGCTAGCGGGAGATTTT.